This T cell receptor (beta chain) was identified during a study of T cell responses to AZD1222 COVID-19 vaccine. Study conclusions and caveats: The donor group comprised mostly white British people and more females; the analysis possibly underestimated clonal diversity. Researchers report vaccine-associated CD4 TCRs spanning spike, with dominance at 160-218 and 743-854. Close to half of all spike-specific TCRs reportedly target regions of the variants that are unmutated. Spike-specific TCR breadth and depth both grew after two AZD1222 doses.

Only in-frame clones appear in the TCRdb table, and some are missing; sequencing was by immunoSEQ multiplex PCR. The sample holds roughly 93,000 clones, roughly 87% seen once. A note on this clone: The antigen remains unidentified.

Trimming took 1 base from V and 7 from J, leaving 14 bases between them. The CDR3 is 15 residues long. The germline V gene has CDR1 MGHRA and CDR2 YSYEKL. This sample comprised peripheral blood, obtained on day 0 of AZD1222 vaccination. This clonotype originated in an adult in good health. This chain joins TRBV4-1 and TRBJ1-5, with D possibly TRBD1 on 5 matching bases. CDR3 in amino acids: CASSQGSARGQPQHF. The CDR3 DNA follows: TGCGCCAGCAGCCAAGGGTCAGCCCGGGGGCAGCCCCAGCATTTT.